Below, 31 T cell receptor beta chains from the same sample are listed, as sequenced in a study of T cell repertoires in cytomegalovirus infection. These receptors' antigens are unknown. TCRdb recomputed calls from the reads with MiXCR, one row per CDR3 protein. Of some 800,000 distinct CDR3 sequences listed, 30% to 35% are singletons. Sequencing was performed on cultured CD8+ T cells from PBMCs, taken from culture after CMV antigen stimulation. These receptors were collected from a human donor in good health (CMV status not recorded). Some clones in this sample may be carry-over from other donors' samples.

The table lists this clonotype with a few counts. The chain couples TRBV6-5 to TRBJ2-3; TRBD2 matches at 12 bases. CDR1 and CDR2 (germline): MNHEY, SVGAGI. The CDR3 contains 16 residues. The junction had 6 bases not matched to a gene; V was cut back by 6 bases and J by 2 bases. The CDR3 region is CASSRTSGGYTDTQYF. In DNA, the CDR3 is TGTGCCAGCAGCCGTACTAGCGGGGGGTACACAGATACGCAGTATTTT.

The chain has TRBV6-6 and TRBJ2-7, with D tentatively TRBD2 (5 bases). The CDR3 runs to 13 residues. Germline V gives CDR1 MNHNY, CDR2 SVGAGI (reference sequence). V was cut by 2 bases and J by 3 bases, with 8 bases left in between. The CDR3 bases are TGTGCCAGCAGTTACGGGAGATACTACGAGCAGTACGTC. Its protein is CASSYGRYYEQYV.

The chain recombines TRBV9 with TRBJ1-2; TRBD1 is a possible D gene (5 bases). Germline lookup yields CDR1 SGDLS and CDR2 YYNGEE. The V end was cut by 0 bases, the J end by 3 bases, with 15 bases between. CDR3 length: 16 amino acids. Here the CDR3 reads CASSVGWSRADYGYTF. CDR3 coding DNA: TGTGCCAGCAGCGTAGGGTGGTCCAGGGCGGACTATGGCTACACCTTC.

To note about this clonotype: It may be a read error: a sequence one base away is much more abundant. The V gene is TRBV27, the J gene TRBJ2-1; D uncertain. The germline V and J ends were trimmed by 3 bases and 6 bases, with 3 bases remaining between them. The germline V gene encodes CDR1 MNHEY and CDR2 SMNVEV (reference sequence). This CDR3 is 11 amino acids long. For the CDR3, the DNA is TGTGCCAGCAGTTTCTTCAATGAGCAGTTCTTC. It encodes CASSFFNEQFF.

This clonotype has just a few counts. The chain uses TRBV6-1 and TRBJ2-7; no definite D call. The CDR3 is made up of 17 amino acids. Trimming took off 4 bases at V and 0 bases at J, with 19 bases between the two ends. Germline V gene data show CDR1 as MNHNS and CDR2 as SASEGT. The CDR3 sequence is CASSVHSNNYISYEQYV. The CDR3 DNA sequence: TGTGCCAGCAGTGTCCACTCCAACAATTATATCTCCTACGAGCAGTACGTC.

The rearrangement uses TRBV27 and TRBJ1-1; 8 positions agree with TRBD1. The J segment lost 1 base and the V segment lost 10 bases, leaving 17 bases of the junction unmatched. CDR3 length equals 17 residues. Germline CDR1 is MNHEY and CDR2 is SMNVEV (reference sequence). In DNA form, the CDR3 reads TGTGCCAACAGCCGATTGGGCCCAGACAGGGGGAACACTGAAGCTTTCTTT. This translates into CANSRLGPDRGNTEAFF.

This chain uses TRBV27 with TRBJ1-5, with 7 bases identical to TRBD1. Germline CDR1 and CDR2: MNHEY and SMNVEV (reference sequence). This CDR3 spans 13 amino acids. V shed 10 bases, J shed 6 bases, and the junction held 9 bases outside the gene matches. The DNA of the CDR3 is TGTGCCACCAGGGGGGCCGTATTTCAGCCCCAGCATTTT. Protein: CATRGAVFQPQHF.

V and J are TRBV4-1 and TRBJ1-5; 7 bases fit TRBD1. Trimming took 3 bases from V and 4 from J; bases not matched to a gene: 9. The CDR3 totals 16 residues. Germline lookup yields CDR1 MGHRA and CDR2 YSYEKL. Here the CDR3 reads CASSHAAGTENQPQHF. The CDR3 DNA sequence: TGCGCCAGCAGCCATGCCGCCGGGACAGAAAATCAGCCCCAGCATTTT.

V usage is TRBV29-1 and J usage is TRBJ1-2; TRBD1 matches at 8 bases. Unmatched junction bases numbered 10, after V lost 4 bases and J lost 3 bases. The CDR3 has 15 residues. Germline lookup yields CDR1 SQVTM and CDR2 ANQGSEA. CDR3 bases: TGCAGCGTTGTGGTGGACAGGGAAGGAGACTATGGCTACACCTTC. It is translated as CSVVVDREGDYGYTF.

As to this clonotype: This clone may be a read error of a much larger clone one base away. The chain recombines TRBV14 with TRBJ1-2; no firm D call. This CDR3 spans 14 amino acids. Per the germline V gene, CDR1 is SGHDN and CDR2 is FVKESK. DNA of the CDR3: TGTGCCAACAGCCAAGAATCAGCTAACTATGGCTACACCTTC. This sequence encodes CANSQESANYGYTF.

This clonotype was counted only a few times. This chain uses TRBV5-4 with TRBJ2-1; 9 bases map to TRBD1. This CDR3 has 16 amino acids. Germline V gene sequence: CDR1 SGHNT, CDR2 YYREEE (reference sequence). V was pared by 4 bases and J by 6 bases, with 11 bases of the junction left unmatched. CDR3 sequence (DNA): TGTGCCAGCAGCAACAAACAGGGGGCGCATGGCAATGAGCAGTTCTTC. This encodes CASSNKQGAHGNEQFF.

Many counts were recorded for this clonotype. The chain recombines TRBV7-6 with TRBJ2-1; no definite D call. The CDR3 has 13 amino acids. Germline V gene data show CDR1 as SGHVS and CDR2 as FNYEAQ. V was shortened by 5 bases and J by 15 bases, with 20 bases between the two germline ends. This CDR3 is CASSLGPLGDRFF. The CDR3 DNA reads TGTGCCAGCAGCCTCGGACCCCTCGGCGATCGGTTCTTC.

The sample holds many counts of this clonotype. A junction boundary mismatches the germline segment, possibly from a read error. This chain uses TRBV12-3 or TRBV12-4 with TRBJ1-5; the D is unclear. CDR3 length: 15 residues. CDR3 nucleotides: TGTGCCAGCAGCTTAGCGGGAGGGTTCAATCAGCCCCAGCATTTT. It specifies CASSLAGGFNQPQHF.

This clonotype turned up a few times. The chain couples TRBV7-9 to TRBJ2-2, with TRBD2 matching 10 bases. The CDR3 runs 15 residues. Trimming took 5 bases from V and 5 from J; bases not matched to a gene: 5. CDR1 SEHNR and CDR2 FQNEAQ come from the germline V gene (reference sequence). This chain's CDR3 is CASSISGLATGELFF. The DNA of the CDR3 is TGTGCCAGCAGCATTTCGGGACTAGCGACCGGGGAGCTGTTTTTT.

This clonotype was counted many times. CDR3: CASSPSQGPSNYGYTF. DNA of the CDR3: TGTGCCAGCAGCCCAAGCCAGGGACCCTCTAACTATGGCTACACCTTC. The rearrangement joins TRBV7-2 to TRBJ1-2; perhaps TRBD1 as D (5 bases). The CDR3 contains 16 residues. Germline lookup yields CDR1 SGHTA and CDR2 FQGNSA. V lost 5 bases to trimming and J lost 0 bases, with 16 bases between them.

This clonotype occurred a few times. V usage is TRBV15 and J usage is TRBJ1-2; possibly TRBD1 for D (5 bases). Germline CDR1 LNHNV, CDR2 YYDKDF (reference sequence). This CDR3 region has 15 residues. V lost 3 bases to trimming and J lost 4 bases, with 15 bases between them. CDR3 sequence (DNA): TGTGCCACCAGCAGGAGGGGAGGGACCGTCTATGGCTACACCTTC. Its protein is CATSRRGGTVYGYTF.

The chain uses TRBV7-6 and TRBJ2-1; D remains unclear. V lost 7 bases, J lost 9 bases, and 10 bases lay in between. Per the germline V gene, CDR1 is SGHVS and CDR2 is FNYEAQ. The CDR3 loop spans 11 amino acids. The chain's CDR3 is CASTASTEQFF. CDR3 nucleotides: TGTGCCAGCACCGCCTCTACTGAGCAGTTCTTC.

The gene calls are TRBV6-2 or TRBV6-3 and TRBJ2-1; D possibly corresponds to TRBD2 (6 bases). The germline V gene has CDR1 MNHEY and CDR2 SVGEGT. The CDR3 loop spans 19 amino acids. V lost 6 bases and J 1 base, leaving 25 bases between the germline ends. CDR3 bases: TGTGCCAGCAGCGGAGTGGGAGGATCTAATGAGGGTTCCTACAATGAGCAGTTCTTC. Protein sequence: CASSGVGGSNEGSYNEQFF.

The chain links TRBV19 to TRBJ1-4; D not certain. The CDR3 loop spans 17 amino acids. The V end was cut by 4 bases, the J end by 12 bases, with 27 bases between. Germline V gene lookup returns CDR1 LNHDA and CDR2 SQIVND (reference sequence). CDR3 DNA sequence: TGTGCCAGTAGTACAACACCCTCGACGGAAACAATGAGGGAACTGTTTTTT. Protein: CASSTTPSTETMRELFF. The variable domain in full, completed from reference TRBV19 and TRBJ1-4, reads DGGITQSPKYLFRKEGQNVTLSCEQNLNHDAMYWYRQDPGQGLRLIYYSQIVNDFQKGDIAEGYSVSREKKESFPLTVTSAQKNPTAFYLCASSTTPSTETMRELFFGSGTQLSVL.

The chain employs TRBV7-3 and TRBJ2-3, with 7 bases identical to TRBD2. V was clipped by 7 bases and J by 0 bases; unmatched bases: 7. Germline V gene data show CDR1 as SGHTA and CDR2 as FQGTGA. The CDR3 runs to 15 residues. CDR3 sequence reads: CASNVAGRSTDTQYF. The CDR3 DNA sequence: TGTGCCAGCAACGTAGCGGGCCGTAGCACAGATACGCAGTATTTT. Drawing the rest from reference TRBV7-3 and TRBJ2-3, the complete variable domain is GAGVSQTPSNKVTEKGKYVELRCDPISGHTALYWYRQSLGQGPEFLIYFQGTGAADDSGLPNDRFFAVRPEGSVSTLKIQRTERGDSAVYLCASNVAGRSTDTQYFGPGTRLTVL.

This sequence joins TRBV9 and TRBJ2-2, with a possible D match to TRBD1 (6 bases). The CDR3 runs 15 residues. Germline values: CDR1 SGDLS, CDR2 YYNGEE. V lost 3 bases to trimming and J lost 6 bases, with 15 bases between them. The CDR3 region has the DNA TGTGCCAGCAGCGCAACAGGGAGTCTCGCCGGGGAGCTGTTTTTT. This codes for CASSATGSLAGELFF.

The chain links TRBV4-1 to TRBJ1-2; D is undetermined. The V gene lost 1 base and the J gene lost 0 bases, with 6 bases spanning the gap. The CDR3 runs to 14 residues. Germline lookup yields CDR1 MGHRA and CDR2 YSYEKL. In DNA, the CDR3 is TGCGCCAGCAGCCAAGTAAATTCTAACTATGGCTACACCTTC. As protein: CASSQVNSNYGYTF.

V usage is TRBV19 and J usage is TRBJ1-5, with D perhaps matching TRBD1 (5 bases). Germline CDR1 LNHDA, CDR2 SQIVND (reference sequence). Trimming removed 8 bases at V and 7 bases at J, with 18 bases between. The CDR3 is 14 amino acids. CDR3 nucleotide sequence: TGTGCCAGTGGGGCCGGTGTCTGGCACCAGCCCCAGCATTTT. It translates to CASGAGVWHQPQHF. Full variable domain (outside the CDR3, taken from reference TRBV19 and TRBJ1-5): DGGITQSPKYLFRKEGQNVTLSCEQNLNHDAMYWYRQDPGQGLRLIYYSQIVNDFQKGDIAEGYSVSREKKESFPLTVTSAQKNPTAFYLCASGAGVWHQPQHFGDGTRLSIL.

A note on this clonotype: Given a much more abundant clone one base away, this may be a read error. The CDR3 spells CASSLKNGVSGANVQTF. The CDR3 coding sequence is TGTGCCAGCAGCTTAAAAAACGGGGTCTCTGGGGCCAACGTCCAGACTTTC. The V and J genes are TRBV7-6 and TRBJ2-6, with D perhaps matching TRBD1 or TRBD2 (5 bases each). The CDR3 extends over 17 amino acids. Germline values: CDR1 SGHVS, CDR2 FNYEAQ.

The chain uses TRBV28 and TRBJ1-1; 7 bases map to TRBD1. CDR3 length: 15 residues. The trim removed 1 base at V and 7 bases at J, leaving 9 bases unmatched. The germline CDR1 and CDR2 sequences are MDHEN and SYDVKM. Here the CDR3 DNA reads TGTGCCAGCAGTTTATACCCGGACAGGCCTATTGAAGCTTTCTTT. Translation gives CASSLYPDRPIEAFF.

The CDR3 DNA is TGCGCCAGCAGCCAAGTGGTTGGGCTAGCGGGGGCAGATACGCAGTATTTT. Translation gives CASSQVVGLAGADTQYF. This rearrangement joins TRBV4-1 to TRBJ2-3; the match to TRBD2 covers 10 bases. CDR1 is MGHRA, CDR2 YSYEKL, per germline. The CDR3 has 17 residues. After removal of 1 base from V and 4 bases from J, the junction contained 8 bases not matched to a gene.

This clonotype has more than one count but fewer than ten. This chain uses TRBV6-5 with TRBJ1-1; D gene uncertain. The germline V gene has CDR1 MNHEY and CDR2 SVGAGI. Trimming removed 7 bases from V and 1 base from J, with 10 bases in between. This CDR3 region has 13 residues. The CDR3 sequence: CASTQAGNTEAFF. The CDR3 nucleotides read TGTGCCAGCACCCAAGCGGGGAACACTGAAGCTTTCTTT.

The chain is built from TRBV9 and TRBJ2-3; TRBD2 matches at 13 bases. After removal of 3 bases from V and 6 bases from J, the junction contained 7 bases not matched to a gene. Germline CDR1 SGDLS, CDR2 YYNGEE. This CDR3 has 16 residues. In DNA form, the CDR3 reads TGTGCCAGCAGCGCACCACTAGCGGGGGGGCGGGATACGCAGTATTTT. Its translation: CASSAPLAGGRDTQYF.

V usage is TRBV6-2 or TRBV6-3 and J usage is TRBJ2-2; D not resolved. The V end was cut by 8 bases, the J end by 7 bases, with 8 bases between. The germline gives CDR1 MNHEY, CDR2 SVGEGT. The CDR3 is 11 residues long. The CDR3 loop reads CASWVLGELFF. The CDR3 region has the DNA TGTGCCAGCTGGGTTCTCGGGGAGCTGTTTTTT.

This clonotype came up a few times. The CDR3 loop is CASSYGAPSGTDTQYF. The DNA of the CDR3 is TGTGCCAGCAGTTACGGGGCCCCCTCAGGCACAGATACGCAGTATTTT. The chain joins TRBV6-5 to TRBJ2-3, with D perhaps TRBD1 (5 bases). Germline V lookup: CDR1 MNHEY, CDR2 SVGAGI. V shed 2 bases and J shed 1 base, with 13 bases lying between them. This CDR3 spans 16 amino acids.

The chain has TRBV5-6 and TRBJ2-7; 8 bases map to TRBD2. The V segment lost 4 bases and the J segment 3 bases; nucleotides outside the gene matches: 6. The CDR3 totals 14 residues. CDR1 and CDR2 (germline): SGHDT, YYEEEE. Here the CDR3 reads CASSPLTSVYEQYV. The CDR3 nucleotides are TGTGCCAGCAGCCCCCTGACTAGCGTCTACGAGCAGTACGTC.